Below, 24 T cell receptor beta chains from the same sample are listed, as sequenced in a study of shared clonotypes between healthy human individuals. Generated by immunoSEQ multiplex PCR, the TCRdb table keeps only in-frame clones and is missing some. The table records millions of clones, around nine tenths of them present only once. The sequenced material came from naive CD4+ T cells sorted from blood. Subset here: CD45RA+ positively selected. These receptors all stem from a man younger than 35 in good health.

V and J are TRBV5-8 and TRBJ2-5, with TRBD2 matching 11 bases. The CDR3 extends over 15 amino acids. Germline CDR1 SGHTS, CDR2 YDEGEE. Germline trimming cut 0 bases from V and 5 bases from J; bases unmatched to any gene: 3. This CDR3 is CASSLELAGAETQYF. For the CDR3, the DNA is TGTGCCAGCAGCTTGGAACTAGCGGGAGCGGAGACCCAGTACTTC.

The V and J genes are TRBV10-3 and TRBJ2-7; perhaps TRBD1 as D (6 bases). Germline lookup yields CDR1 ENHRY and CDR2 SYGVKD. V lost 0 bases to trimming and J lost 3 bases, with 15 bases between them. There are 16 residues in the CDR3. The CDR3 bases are TGTGCCATCAGTGAGTCCACCCCCGGACAGAGCTACGAGCAGTACTTC. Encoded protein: CAISESTPGQSYEQYF.

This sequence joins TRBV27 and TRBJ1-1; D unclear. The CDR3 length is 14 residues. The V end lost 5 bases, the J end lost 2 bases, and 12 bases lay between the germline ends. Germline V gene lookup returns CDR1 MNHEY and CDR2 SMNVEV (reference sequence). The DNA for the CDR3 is TGTGCCAGCAGTCCAATGGGGTATAACACTGAAGCTTTCTTT. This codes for CASSPMGYNTEAFF.

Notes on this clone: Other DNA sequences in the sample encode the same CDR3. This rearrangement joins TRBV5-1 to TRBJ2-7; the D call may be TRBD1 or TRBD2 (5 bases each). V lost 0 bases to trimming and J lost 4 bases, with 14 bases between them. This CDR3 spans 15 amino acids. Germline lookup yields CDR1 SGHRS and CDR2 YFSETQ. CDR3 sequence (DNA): TGCGCCAGCAGCTTGGATCCGGGGCTGTCATACGAGCAGTACTTC. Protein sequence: CASSLDPGLSYEQYF. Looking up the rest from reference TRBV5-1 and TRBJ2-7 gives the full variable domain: KAGVTQTPRYLIKTRGQQVTLSCSPISGHRSVSWYQQTPGQGLQFLFEYFSETQRNKGNFPGRFSGRQFSNSRSEMNVSTLELGDSALYLCASSLDPGLSYEQYFGPGTRLTVT.

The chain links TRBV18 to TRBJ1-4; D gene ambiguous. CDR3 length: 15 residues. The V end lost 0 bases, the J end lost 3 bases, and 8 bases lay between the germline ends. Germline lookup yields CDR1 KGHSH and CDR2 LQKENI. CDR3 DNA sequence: TGTGCCAGCTCACCACCGTTACGGCCTAATGAAAAACTGTTTTTT. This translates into CASSPPLRPNEKLFF.

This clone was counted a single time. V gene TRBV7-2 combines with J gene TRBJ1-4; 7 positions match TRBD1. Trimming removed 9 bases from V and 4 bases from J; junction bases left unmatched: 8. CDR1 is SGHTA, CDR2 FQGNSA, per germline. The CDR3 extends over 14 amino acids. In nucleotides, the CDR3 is TGTGCCAGTAGACAGGGAGGGGGTAATGAAAAACTGTTTTTT. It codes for CASRQGGGNEKLFF. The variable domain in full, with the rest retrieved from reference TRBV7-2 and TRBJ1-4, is GAGVSQSPSNKVTEKGKDVELRCDPISGHTALYWYRQSLGQGLEFLIYFQGNSAPDKSGLPSDRFSAERTGGSVSTLTIQRTQQEDSAVYLCASRQGGGNEKLFFGSGTQLSVL.

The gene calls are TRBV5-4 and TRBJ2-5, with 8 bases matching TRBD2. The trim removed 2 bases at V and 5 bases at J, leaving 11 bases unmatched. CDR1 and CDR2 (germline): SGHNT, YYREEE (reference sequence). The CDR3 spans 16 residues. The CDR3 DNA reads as TGTGCCAGCAGCTTTGGTCTTCGGGGGGGCCAGGAGACCCAGTACTTC. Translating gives CASSFGLRGGQETQYF. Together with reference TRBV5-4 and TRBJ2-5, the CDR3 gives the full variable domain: ETGVTQSPTHLIKTRGQQVTLRCSSQSGHNTVSWYQQALGQGPQFIFQYYREEENGRGNFPPRFSGLQFPNYSSELNVNALELDDSALYLCASSFGLRGGQETQYFGPGTRLLVL.

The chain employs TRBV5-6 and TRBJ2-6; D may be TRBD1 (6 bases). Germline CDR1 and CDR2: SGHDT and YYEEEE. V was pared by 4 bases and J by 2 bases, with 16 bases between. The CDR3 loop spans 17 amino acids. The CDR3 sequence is CASSRTDRLTGANVLTF. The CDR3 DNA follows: TGTGCCAGCAGCCGAACGGACAGACTAACTGGGGCCAACGTCCTGACTTTC.

The CDR3 here is CASRASIGELFF. The CDR3 nucleotides read TGTGCCAGCAGGGCCAGTATCGGGGAGCTGTTTTTT. The chain joins TRBV28 to TRBJ2-2; D unresolved. The CDR3 consists of 12 residues. V dropped 6 bases and J dropped 7 bases, with 9 bases sitting between them. Germline loops: CDR1 MDHEN, CDR2 SYDVKM.

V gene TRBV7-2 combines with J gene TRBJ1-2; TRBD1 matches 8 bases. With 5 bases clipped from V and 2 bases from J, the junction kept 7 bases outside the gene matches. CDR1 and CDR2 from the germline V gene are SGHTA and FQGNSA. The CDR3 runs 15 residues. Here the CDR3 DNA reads TGTGCCAGCAGCCCACGGACAGGGCCCAACTATGGCTACACCTTC. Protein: CASSPRTGPNYGYTF.

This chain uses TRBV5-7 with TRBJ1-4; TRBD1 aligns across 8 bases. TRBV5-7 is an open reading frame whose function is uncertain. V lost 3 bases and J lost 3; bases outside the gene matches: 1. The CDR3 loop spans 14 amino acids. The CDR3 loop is CASSSGQANEKLFF. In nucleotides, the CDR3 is TGTGCCAGCAGCTCGGGACAGGCTAATGAAAAACTGTTTTTT.

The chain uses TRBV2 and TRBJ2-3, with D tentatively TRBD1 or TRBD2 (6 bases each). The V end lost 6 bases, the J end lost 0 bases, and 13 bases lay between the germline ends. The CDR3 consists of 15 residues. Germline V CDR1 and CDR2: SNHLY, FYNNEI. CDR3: CASRGGHLSTDTQYF. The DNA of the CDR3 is TGTGCCAGCAGGGGGGGACACCTTAGCACAGATACGCAGTATTTT.

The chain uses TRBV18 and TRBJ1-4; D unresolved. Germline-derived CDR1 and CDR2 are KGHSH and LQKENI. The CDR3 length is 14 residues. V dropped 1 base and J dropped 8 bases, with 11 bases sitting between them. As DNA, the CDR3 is TGTGCCAGCTCACCACAGGGAGGAAGGGAAAAACTGTTTTTT. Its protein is CASSPQGGREKLFF. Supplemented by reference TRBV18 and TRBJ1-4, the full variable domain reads NAGVMQNPRHLVRRRGQEARLRCSPMKGHSHVYWYRQLPEEGLKFMVYLQKENIIDESGMPKERFSAEFPKEGPSILRIQQVVRGDSAAYFCASSPQGGREKLFFGSGTQLSVL.

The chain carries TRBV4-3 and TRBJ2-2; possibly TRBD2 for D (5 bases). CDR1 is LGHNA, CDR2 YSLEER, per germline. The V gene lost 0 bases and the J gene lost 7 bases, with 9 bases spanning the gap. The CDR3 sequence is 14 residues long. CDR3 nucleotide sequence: TGCGCCAGCAGCCAAGAAGGCGCGGGCGGGGAGCTGTTTTTT. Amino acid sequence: CASSQEGAGGELFF.

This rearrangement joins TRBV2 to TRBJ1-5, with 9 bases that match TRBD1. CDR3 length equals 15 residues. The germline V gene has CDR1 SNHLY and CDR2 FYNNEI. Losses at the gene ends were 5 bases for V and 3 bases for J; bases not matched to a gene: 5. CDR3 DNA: TGTGCCAGCAGTCGGACAGGGGACCCCAATCAGCCCCAGCATTTT. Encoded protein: CASSRTGDPNQPQHF.

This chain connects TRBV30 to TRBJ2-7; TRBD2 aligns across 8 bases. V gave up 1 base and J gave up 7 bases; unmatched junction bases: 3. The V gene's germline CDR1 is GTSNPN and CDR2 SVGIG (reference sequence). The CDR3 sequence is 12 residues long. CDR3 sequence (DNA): TGTGCCTGGAGTGAATTAGCGGGGGAGCAGTACTTC. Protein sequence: CAWSELAGEQYF.

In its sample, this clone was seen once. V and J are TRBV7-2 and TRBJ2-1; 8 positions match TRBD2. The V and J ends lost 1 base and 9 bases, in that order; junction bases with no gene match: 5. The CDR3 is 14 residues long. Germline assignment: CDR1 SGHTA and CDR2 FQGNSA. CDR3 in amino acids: CASSLVREGGEQFF. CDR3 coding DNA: TGTGCCAGCAGCTTAGTTCGGGAGGGGGGTGAGCAGTTCTTC. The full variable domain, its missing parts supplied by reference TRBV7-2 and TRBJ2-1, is GAGVSQSPSNKVTEKGKDVELRCDPISGHTALYWYRQSLGQGLEFLIYFQGNSAPDKSGLPSDRFSAERTGGSVSTLTIQRTQQEDSAVYLCASSLVREGGEQFFGPGTRLTVL.

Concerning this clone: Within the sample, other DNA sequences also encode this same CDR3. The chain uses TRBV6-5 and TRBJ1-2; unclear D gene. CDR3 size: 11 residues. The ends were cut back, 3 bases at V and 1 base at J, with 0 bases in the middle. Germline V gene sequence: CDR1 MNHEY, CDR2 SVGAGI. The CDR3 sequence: CASSYNYGYTF. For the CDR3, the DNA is TGTGCCAGCAGTTATAACTATGGCTACACCTTC.

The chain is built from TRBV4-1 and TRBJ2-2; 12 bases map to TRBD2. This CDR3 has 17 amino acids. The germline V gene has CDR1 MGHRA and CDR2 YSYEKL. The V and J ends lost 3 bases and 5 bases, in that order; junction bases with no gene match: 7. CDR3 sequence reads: CASSQQTSGRWTGELFF. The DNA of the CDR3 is TGCGCCAGCAGCCAGCAAACTAGCGGGAGGTGGACCGGGGAGCTGTTTTTT.

The CDR3 nucleotides read TGTGCCATCAGTGCGGCTAGCGGGGGGGCCGGGACAGATACGCAGTATTTT. Translation gives CAISAASGGAGTDTQYF. The chain is built from TRBV10-3 and TRBJ2-3; 12 bases match TRBD2. The CDR3 sequence is 17 residues long. The V gene's germline CDR1 is ENHRY and CDR2 SYGVKD. V shed 4 bases, J shed 3 bases, and the junction held 8 bases outside the gene matches.

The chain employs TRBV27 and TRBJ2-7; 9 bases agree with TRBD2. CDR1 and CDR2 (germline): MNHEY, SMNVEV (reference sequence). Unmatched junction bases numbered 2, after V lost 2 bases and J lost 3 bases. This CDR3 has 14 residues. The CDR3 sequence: CASSLGTSNYEQYF. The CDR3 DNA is TGTGCCAGCAGTTTAGGGACTAGCAACTACGAGCAGTACTTC.

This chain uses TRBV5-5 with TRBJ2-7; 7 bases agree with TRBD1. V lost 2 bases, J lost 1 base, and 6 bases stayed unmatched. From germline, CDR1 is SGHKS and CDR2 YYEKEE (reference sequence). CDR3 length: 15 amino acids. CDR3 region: CASSLETGPSYEQYF. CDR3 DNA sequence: TGTGCCAGCAGCTTAGAGACAGGGCCATCCTACGAGCAGTACTTC.

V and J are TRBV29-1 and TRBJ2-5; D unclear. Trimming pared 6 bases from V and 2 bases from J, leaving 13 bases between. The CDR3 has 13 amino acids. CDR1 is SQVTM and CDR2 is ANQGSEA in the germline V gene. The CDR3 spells CSVLTRIQETQYF. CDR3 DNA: TGCAGCGTCCTGACGCGAATTCAAGAGACCCAGTACTTC.

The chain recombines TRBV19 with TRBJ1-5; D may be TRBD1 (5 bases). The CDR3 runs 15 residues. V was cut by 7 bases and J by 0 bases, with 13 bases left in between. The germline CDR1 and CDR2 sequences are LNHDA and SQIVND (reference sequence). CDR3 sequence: CASTPGGTSNQPQHF. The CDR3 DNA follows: TGTGCCAGTACCCCGGGGGGAACTAGCAATCAGCCCCAGCATTTT.